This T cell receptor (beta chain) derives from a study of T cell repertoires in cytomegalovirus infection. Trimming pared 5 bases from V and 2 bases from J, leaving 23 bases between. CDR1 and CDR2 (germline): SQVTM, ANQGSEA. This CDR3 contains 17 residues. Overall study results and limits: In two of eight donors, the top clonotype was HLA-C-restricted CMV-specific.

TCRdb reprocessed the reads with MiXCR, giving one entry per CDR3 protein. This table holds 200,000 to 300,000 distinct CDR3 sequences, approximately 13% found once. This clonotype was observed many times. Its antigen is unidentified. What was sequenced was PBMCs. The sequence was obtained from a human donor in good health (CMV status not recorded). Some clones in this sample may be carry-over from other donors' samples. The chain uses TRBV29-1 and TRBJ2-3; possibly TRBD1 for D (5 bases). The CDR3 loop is CSVNSYVEQAYTDTQYF. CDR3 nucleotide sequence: TGCAGCGTTAACAGCTATGTGGAACAGGCCTACACAGATACGCAGTATTTT.